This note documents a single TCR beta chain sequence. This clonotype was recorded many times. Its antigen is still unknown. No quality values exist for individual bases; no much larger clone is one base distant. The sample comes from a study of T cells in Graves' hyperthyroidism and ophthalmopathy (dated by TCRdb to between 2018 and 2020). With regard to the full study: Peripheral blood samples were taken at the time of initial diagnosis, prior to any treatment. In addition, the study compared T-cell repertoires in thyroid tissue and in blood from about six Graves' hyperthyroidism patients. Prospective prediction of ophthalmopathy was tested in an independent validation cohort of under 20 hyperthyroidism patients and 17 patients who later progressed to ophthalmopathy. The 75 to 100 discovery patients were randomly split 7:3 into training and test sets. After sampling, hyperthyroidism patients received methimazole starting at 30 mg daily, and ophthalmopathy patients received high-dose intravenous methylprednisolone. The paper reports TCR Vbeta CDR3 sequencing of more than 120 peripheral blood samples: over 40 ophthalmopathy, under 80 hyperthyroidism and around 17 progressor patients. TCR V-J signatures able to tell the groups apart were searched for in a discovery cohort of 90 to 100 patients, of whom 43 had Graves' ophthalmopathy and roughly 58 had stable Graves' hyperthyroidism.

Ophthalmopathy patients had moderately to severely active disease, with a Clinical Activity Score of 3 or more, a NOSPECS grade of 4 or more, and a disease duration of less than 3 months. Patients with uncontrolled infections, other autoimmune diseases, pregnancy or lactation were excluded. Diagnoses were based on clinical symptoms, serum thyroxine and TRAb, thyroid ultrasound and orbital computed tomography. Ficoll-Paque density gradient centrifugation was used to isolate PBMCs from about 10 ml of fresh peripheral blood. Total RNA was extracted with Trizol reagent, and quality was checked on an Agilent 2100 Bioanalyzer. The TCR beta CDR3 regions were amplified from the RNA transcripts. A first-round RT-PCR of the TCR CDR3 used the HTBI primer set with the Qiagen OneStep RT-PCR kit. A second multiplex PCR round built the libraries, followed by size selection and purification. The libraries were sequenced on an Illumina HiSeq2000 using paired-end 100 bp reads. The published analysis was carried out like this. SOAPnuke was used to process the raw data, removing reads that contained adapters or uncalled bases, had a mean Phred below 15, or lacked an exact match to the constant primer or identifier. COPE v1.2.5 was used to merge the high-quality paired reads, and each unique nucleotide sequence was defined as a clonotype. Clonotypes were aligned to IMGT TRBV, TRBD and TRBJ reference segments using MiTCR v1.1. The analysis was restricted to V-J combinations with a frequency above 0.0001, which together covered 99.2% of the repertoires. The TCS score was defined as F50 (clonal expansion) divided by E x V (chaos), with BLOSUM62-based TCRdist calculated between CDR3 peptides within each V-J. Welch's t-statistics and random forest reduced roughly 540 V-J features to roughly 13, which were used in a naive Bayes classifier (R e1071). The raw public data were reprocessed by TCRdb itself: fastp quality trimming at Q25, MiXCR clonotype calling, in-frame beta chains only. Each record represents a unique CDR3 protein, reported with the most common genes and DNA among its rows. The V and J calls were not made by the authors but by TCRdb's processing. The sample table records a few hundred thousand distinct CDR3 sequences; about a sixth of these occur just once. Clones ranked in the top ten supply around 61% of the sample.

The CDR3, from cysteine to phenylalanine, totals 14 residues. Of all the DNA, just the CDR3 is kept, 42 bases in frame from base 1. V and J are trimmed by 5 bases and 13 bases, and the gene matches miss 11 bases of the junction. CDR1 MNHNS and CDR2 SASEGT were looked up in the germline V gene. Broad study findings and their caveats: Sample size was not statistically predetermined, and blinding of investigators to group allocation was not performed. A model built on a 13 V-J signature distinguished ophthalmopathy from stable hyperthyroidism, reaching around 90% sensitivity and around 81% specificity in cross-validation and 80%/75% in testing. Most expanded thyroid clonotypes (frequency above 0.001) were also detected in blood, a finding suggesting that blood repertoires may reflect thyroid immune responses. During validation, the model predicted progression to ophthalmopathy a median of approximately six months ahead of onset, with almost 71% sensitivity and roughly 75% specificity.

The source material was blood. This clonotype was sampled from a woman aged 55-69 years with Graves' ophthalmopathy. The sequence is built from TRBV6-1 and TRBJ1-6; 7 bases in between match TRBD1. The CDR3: CASSPGQQLLPLHF. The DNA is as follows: TGTGCCAGCAGTCCGGGACAGCAATTACTGCCCCTCCACTTT.